This T cell receptor (beta chain) was captured in a study of blood T cell repertoires in COVID-19 (dated by TCRdb to the early 2020s). In the study overall: Samples covering the acute and convalescent phases of COVID-19 were provided by collaborators in the United States, Italy and Spain. The material from the prospective study consisted of cDNA or gDNA derived from T cells, B-cell-depleted T cells, or PBMCs. The dataset comprised deeply sampled blood TCRbeta repertoires from subjects exposed to, actively infected with, or recovered from COVID-19. The repertoires were made available in a free public database intended to serve as a resource for research on the immune response to SARS-CoV-2. Samples were obtained from the ongoing ImmuneRACE study (first 160 participants) and from about 1,300 subjects provided by 6 global collaborators. A de-identified subject ID, COVID-19 status, age in years and sex were almost always included in the sample metadata. Where available, HLA class I and class II types were obtained from metadata supplied by the sample provider rather than from assay-based typing.

TCRbeta CDR3 regions were amplified from genomic DNA using the immunoSEQ Assay, a bias-controlled multiplex PCR. On the study's bioinformatics: The number of nucleated cells in each sample was estimated from the amplification of reference gene primers within the assay. To quantify the absolute abundance of each unique TCRbeta CDR3 rearrangement, sequence reads were collapsed and filtered. For each sample, productive Simpson clonality was calculated as the square root of Simpson's diversity index across productive rearrangements. Here the immuneACCESS table is served through TCRdb, limited to in-frame sequences with V and J called. Missing clones are a known gap in these copies; in checked studies unresolved V genes cover under half, and the rest lacks a known reason. That table gives V, J and clone size, and the DNA gave D and trimming. Recorded for this sample are around 280,000 clones; around 87% of them occurred a single time. The biggest ten clones account for over 1% of the sample.

Taken from the germline V gene (reference sequence), the CDR1 and CDR2 loops are SEHNR and FQNEAQ. The CDR3 starts with the cysteine, ends with the phenylalanine, and has 15 residues. Only the CDR3 portion is preserved as DNA: 45 bases, with reading frame beginning at the first base. The germline V end is reduced by 5 bases and the J end by 8 bases; junction bases left unmatched: 9. Broad study findings and their caveats: The amount of clinical and demographic metadata varied by source and participant and was provided uncurated.

Each collaborating institution followed its own protocols to collect whole blood in K2EDTA tubes. For TCRbeta analysis, collaborators shipped samples in one of three forms: frozen whole blood, isolated PBMCs, or DNA extracted from either of those sample types. A single count supports this clone. Its cognate antigen has yet to be identified. No much larger clone is present one base from it, and per-base qualities are unavailable. Recombination connected TRBV7-9 to TRBJ1-4, and 9 bases in between align with TRBD1. The sequencing input was peripheral blood. The sequence derives from a man between 65 and 80 years old with acute or convalescent COVID-19. The DNA is as follows: TGTGCCAGCAGCCTCGGGACAGGGCTATGGGAAAAACTGTTTTTT. Protein translation: CASSLGTGLWEKLFF.